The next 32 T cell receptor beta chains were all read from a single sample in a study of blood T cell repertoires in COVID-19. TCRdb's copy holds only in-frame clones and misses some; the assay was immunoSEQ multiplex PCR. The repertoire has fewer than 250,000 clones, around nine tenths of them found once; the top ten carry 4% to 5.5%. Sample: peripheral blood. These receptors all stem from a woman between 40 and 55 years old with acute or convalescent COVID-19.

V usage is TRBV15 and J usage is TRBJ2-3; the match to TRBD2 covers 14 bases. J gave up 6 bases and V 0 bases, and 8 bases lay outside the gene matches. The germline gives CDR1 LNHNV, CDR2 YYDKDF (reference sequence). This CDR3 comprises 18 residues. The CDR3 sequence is CATSRDISTSGGDDTQYF. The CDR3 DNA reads TGTGCCACCAGCAGAGATATCTCGACTAGCGGGGGGGATGATACGCAGTATTTT.

CDR3 protein: CASRPSSGNTIYF. The CDR3 DNA is TGTGCCAGTCGCCCGAGCTCTGGAAACACCATATATTTT. The chain is built from TRBV19 and TRBJ1-3; D remains unclear. Trimming removed 8 bases from V and 0 bases from J, with 8 bases in between. The CDR3 spans 13 residues. Germline V gene lookup returns CDR1 LNHDA and CDR2 SQIVND (reference sequence).

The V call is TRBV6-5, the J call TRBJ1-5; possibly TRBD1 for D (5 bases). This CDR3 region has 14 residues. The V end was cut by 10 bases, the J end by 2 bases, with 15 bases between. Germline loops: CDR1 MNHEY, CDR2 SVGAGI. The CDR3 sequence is CATTQGRGNQPQHF. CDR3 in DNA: TGTGCCACCACGCAGGGTCGCGGCAATCAGCCCCAGCATTTT.

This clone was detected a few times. The CDR3 nucleotides are TGTGCCAGCAGCAAACAGGGGGGGGACACCATATATTTT. Translation gives CASSKQGGDTIYF. V gene TRBV2 combines with J gene TRBJ1-3; 8 bases line up with TRBD1. Germline CDR1 reads SNHLY; CDR2 reads FYNNEI. V trimming: 6 bases; J trimming: 8 bases; junction bases outside the gene matches: 6. The CDR3 spans 13 residues.

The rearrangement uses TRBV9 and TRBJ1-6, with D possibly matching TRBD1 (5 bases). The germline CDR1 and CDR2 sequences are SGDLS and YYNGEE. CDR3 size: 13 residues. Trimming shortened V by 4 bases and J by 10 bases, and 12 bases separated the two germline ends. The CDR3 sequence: CASSSAGVSPLHF. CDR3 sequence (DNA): TGTGCCAGCAGCTCCGCGGGGGTCTCACCCCTCCACTTT.

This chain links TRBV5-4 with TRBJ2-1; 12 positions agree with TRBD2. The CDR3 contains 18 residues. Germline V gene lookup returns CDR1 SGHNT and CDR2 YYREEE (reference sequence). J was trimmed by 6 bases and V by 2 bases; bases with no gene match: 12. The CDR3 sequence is CASSFTYTSGGPLNEQFF. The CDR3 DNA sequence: TGTGCCAGCAGCTTCACCTATACTAGCGGGGGGCCCCTCAATGAGCAGTTCTTC.

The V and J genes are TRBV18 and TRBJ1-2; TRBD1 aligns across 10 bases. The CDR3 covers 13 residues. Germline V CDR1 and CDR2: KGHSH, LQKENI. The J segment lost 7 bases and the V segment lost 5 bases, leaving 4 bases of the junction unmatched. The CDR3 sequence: CASSAGTGVGYTF. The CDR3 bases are TGTGCCAGCTCAGCCGGGACAGGGGTTGGCTACACCTTC.

In nucleotides, the CDR3 is TGTGCCAGCAGCGGACCTATGGGCTCACCCCTCCACTTT. Amino acid sequence: CASSGPMGSPLHF. The rearrangement joins TRBV9 to TRBJ1-6; no reliable D call. The CDR3 runs 13 residues. The V end was cut by 3 bases, the J end by 10 bases, with 11 bases between. Germline lookup yields CDR1 SGDLS and CDR2 YYNGEE.

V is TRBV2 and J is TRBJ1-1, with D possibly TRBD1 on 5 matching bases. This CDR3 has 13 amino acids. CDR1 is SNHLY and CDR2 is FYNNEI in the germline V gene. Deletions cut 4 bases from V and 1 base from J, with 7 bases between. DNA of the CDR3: TGTGCCAGCAGTGTTCAGGGGAACACTGAAGCTTTCTTT. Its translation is CASSVQGNTEAFF.

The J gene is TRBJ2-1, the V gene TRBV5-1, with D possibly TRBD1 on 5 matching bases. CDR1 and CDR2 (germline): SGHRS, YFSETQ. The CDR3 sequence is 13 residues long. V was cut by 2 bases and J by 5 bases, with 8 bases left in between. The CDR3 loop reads CASSLDRHNEQFF. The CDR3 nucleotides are TGCGCCAGCAGCTTAGACAGACACAATGAGCAGTTCTTC.

The CDR3 nucleotides read TGTGCCAGCAGTTACGTTGGACAGACTCTTACTGAAGCTTTCTTT. Amino acid sequence: CASSYVGQTLTEAFF. The chain joins TRBV6-2 or TRBV6-3 to TRBJ1-1; a possible D gene is TRBD1 (6 bases). This CDR3 region has 15 residues. The V end was cut by 2 bases, the J end by 5 bases, with 15 bases between. Germline-derived CDR1 and CDR2 are MNHEY and SVGEGT.

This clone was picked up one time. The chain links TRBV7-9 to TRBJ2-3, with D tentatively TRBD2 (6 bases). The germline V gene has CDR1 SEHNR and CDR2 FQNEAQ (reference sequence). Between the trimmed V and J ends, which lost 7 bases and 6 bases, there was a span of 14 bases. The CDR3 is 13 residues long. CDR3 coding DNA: TGTGCCAGCAACCCACTAGCTTCCGATACGCAGTATTTT. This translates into CASNPLASDTQYF.

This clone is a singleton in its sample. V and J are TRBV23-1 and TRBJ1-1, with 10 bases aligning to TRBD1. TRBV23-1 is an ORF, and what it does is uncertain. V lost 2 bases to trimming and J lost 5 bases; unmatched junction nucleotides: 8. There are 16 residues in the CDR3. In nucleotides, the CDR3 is TGCGCCAGCAGTCAAACTGGGGACAGGGGAGGGACTGAAGCTTTCTTT. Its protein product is CASSQTGDRGGTEAFF.

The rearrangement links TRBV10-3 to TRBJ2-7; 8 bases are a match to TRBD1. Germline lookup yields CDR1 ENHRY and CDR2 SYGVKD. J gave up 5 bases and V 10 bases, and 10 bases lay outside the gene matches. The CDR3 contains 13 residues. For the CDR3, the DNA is TGTGCCACCGGAATGACAGGGGTGGACGAGCAGTACGTC. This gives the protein CATGMTGVDEQYV.

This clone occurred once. CDR3 sequence (DNA): TGTGCCTGGAGTGTAATTCGGGACACTGAAGCTTTCTTT. Translated: CAWSVIRDTEAFF. V is TRBV30 and J is TRBJ1-1; D uncertain. This CDR3 region has 13 residues. The V end lost 0 bases, the J end lost 3 bases, and 8 bases lay between the germline ends. In germline, CDR1 is GTSNPN, CDR2 SVGIG (reference sequence).

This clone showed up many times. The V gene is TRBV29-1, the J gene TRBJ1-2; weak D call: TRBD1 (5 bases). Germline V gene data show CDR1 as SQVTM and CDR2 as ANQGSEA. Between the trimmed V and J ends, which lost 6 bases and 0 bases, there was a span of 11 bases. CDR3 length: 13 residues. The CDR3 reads CSVAQGSNYGYTF. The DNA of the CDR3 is TGCAGCGTCGCGCAGGGTTCTAACTATGGCTACACCTTC.

For the CDR3, the DNA is TGCGCCAGCAGCACCTCCGGGACAGAAGCTTTCTTT. This sequence encodes CASSTSGTEAFF. J is TRBJ1-1 and V is TRBV5-1, with D perhaps TRBD1 (6 bases). CDR1 SGHRS and CDR2 YFSETQ come from the germline V gene. The CDR3 has 12 residues. With 4 bases removed from V and 8 bases from J, the gap between germline ends came to 12 bases. Variable domain in full (rest from reference TRBV5-1 and TRBJ1-1): KAGVTQTPRYLIKTRGQQVTLSCSPISGHRSVSWYQQTPGQGLQFLFEYFSETQRNKGNFPGRFSGRQFSNSRSEMNVSTLELGDSALYLCASSTSGTEAFFGQGTRLTVV.

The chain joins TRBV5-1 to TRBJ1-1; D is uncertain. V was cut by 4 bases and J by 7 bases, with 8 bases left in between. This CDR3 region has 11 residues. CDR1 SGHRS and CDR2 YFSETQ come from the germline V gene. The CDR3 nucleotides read TGCGCCAGCAGCCCCGGGAGTGAAGCTTTCTTT. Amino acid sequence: CASSPGSEAFF.

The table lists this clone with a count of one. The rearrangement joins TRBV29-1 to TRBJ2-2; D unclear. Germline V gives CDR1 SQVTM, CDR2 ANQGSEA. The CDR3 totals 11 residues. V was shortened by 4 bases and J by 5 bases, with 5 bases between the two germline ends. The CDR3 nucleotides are TGCAGCGTTGTCGGGACCGGGGAGCTGTTTTTT. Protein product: CSVVGTGELFF.

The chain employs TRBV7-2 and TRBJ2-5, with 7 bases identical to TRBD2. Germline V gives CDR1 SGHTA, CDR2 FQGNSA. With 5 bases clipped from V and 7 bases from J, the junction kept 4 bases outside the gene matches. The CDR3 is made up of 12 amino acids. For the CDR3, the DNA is TGTGCCAGCAGCCCCCGCGGGGGGACCCAGTACTTC. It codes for CASSPRGGTQYF.

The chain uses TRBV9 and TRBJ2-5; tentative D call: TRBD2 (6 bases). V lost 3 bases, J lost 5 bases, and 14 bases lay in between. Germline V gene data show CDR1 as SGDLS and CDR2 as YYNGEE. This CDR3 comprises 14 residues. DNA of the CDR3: TGTGCCAGCAGCGGCGGGACCCTCGCCGAGACCCAGTACTTC. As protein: CASSGGTLAETQYF.

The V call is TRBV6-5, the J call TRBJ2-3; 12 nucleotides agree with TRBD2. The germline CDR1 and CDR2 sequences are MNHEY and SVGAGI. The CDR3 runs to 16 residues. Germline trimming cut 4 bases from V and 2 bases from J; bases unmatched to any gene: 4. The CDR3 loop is CASSLLAGGITDTQYF. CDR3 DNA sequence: TGTGCCAGCAGTTTACTAGCGGGGGGCATCACAGATACGCAGTATTTT.

The CDR3 coding sequence is TGTGCCAGCAGTTATGCGCTAGAGAACTATGGCTACACCTTC. The encoded protein is CASSYALENYGYTF. The V gene is TRBV6-6, the J gene TRBJ1-2; D unclear. V was pared by 3 bases and J by 2 bases, with 10 bases between. The CDR3 runs to 14 residues. Germline V gene sequence: CDR1 MNHNY, CDR2 SVGAGI (reference sequence).

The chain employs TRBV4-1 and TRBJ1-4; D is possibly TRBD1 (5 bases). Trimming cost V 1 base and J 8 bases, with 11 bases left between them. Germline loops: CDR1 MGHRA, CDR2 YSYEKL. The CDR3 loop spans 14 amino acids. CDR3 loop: CASSQVPGEEKLFF. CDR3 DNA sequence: TGCGCCAGCAGCCAAGTTCCGGGGGAAGAAAAACTGTTTTTT.

The CDR3 reads CASSRGGGYVEQYV. Here the CDR3 DNA reads TGTGCCAGCAGCCGGGGCGGGGGGTACGTCGAGCAGTACGTC. The genes are TRBV11-2 and TRBJ2-7; 8 bases match TRBD2. CDR1 and CDR2 (germline): SGHAT, FQNNGV. CDR3 size: 14 residues. V was clipped by 5 bases and J by 6 bases; unmatched bases: 9.

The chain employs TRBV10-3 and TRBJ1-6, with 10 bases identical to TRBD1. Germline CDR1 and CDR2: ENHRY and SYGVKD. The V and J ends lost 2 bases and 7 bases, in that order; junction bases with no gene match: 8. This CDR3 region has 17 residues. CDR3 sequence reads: CAISEALRTGGNSPLHF. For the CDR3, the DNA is TGTGCCATCAGTGAGGCCCTTAGGACAGGGGGGAATTCACCCCTCCACTTT.

CDR3 DNA sequence: TGTGCCAGCAGACCGGGCGGGCTAGCGGTGGCGAGAGAGACCCAGTACTTC. Translated: CASRPGGLAVARETQYF. The V gene is TRBV2, the J gene TRBJ2-5; 7 bases are a match to TRBD2. Losses at the gene ends were 6 bases for V and 4 bases for J; bases not matched to a gene: 17. CDR1 and CDR2 from the germline V gene are SNHLY and FYNNEI. The CDR3 totals 17 residues.

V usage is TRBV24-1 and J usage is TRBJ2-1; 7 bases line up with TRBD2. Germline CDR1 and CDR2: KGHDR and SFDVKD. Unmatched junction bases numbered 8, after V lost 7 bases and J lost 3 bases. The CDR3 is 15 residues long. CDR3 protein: CATSPPRGVYNEQFF. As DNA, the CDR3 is TGTGCCACCAGCCCGCCCCGGGGGGTCTACAATGAGCAGTTCTTC.

The CDR3 loop reads CASSVAPTGGGSPLHF. CDR3 nucleotide sequence: TGTGCCAGCAGCGTAGCCCCGACAGGGGGAGGTTCACCCCTCCACTTT. The chain carries TRBV9 and TRBJ1-6; TRBD1 agrees at 9 bases. This CDR3 is built from 16 residues. Germline CDR1 and CDR2: SGDLS and YYNGEE. Unmatched junction bases numbered 7, after V lost 0 bases and J lost 9 bases. Using reference TRBV9 and TRBJ1-6 for the parts outside the CDR3, the full variable domain is DSGVTQTPKHLITATGQRVTLRCSPRSGDLSVYWYQQSLDQGLQFLIQYYNGEERAKGNILERFSAQQFPDLHSELNLSSLELGDSALYFCASSVAPTGGGSPLHFGNGTRLTVT.

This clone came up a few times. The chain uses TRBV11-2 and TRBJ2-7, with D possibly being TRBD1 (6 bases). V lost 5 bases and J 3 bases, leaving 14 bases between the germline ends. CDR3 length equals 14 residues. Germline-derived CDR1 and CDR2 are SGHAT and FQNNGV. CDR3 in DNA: TGTGCCAGCAGCACCGGACAGAGCGTCTACGAGCAGTACGTC. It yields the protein CASSTGQSVYEQYV.

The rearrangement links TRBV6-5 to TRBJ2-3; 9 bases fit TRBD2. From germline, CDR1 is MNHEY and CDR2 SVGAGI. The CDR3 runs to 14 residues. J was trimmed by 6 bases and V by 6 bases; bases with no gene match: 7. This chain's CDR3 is CASSPRGGPDTQYF. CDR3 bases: TGTGCCAGCAGCCCGCGGGGGGGCCCTGATACGCAGTATTTT.

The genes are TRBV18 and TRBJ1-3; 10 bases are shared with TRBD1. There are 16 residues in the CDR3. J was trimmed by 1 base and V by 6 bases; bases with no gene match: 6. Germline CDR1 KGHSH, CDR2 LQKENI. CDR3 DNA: TGTGCCAGCTCCCGGACAGGGGGATCGTCTGGAAACACCATATATTTT. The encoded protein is CASSRTGGSSGNTIYF.